This TCR beta chain was captured by sequencing in a study of T cell repertoires in cytomegalovirus infection. At the level of the study: Public TCR beta signatures were indicative of both CMV infection and a matching HLA type. Study-wide points: Cumulated frequencies of public TCR beta families served to identify carriers of CMV plus the relevant HLA. The study found HLA-C-restricted CMV-specific TCR beta clonotypes dominating the ex vivo response.

TCRdb re-called the reads with MiXCR, one entry per CDR3 protein. This sample has about 400,000 distinct CDR3 sequences, with 18% found just once. This clonotype was counted at least ten times. Antigen unknown. CDR3 length: 14 residues. Between the trimmed V and J ends, which lost 1 base and 2 bases, there was a span of 7 bases. Germline-derived CDR1 and CDR2 are SGHTA and FQGNSA. The material sequenced was PBMCs. This TCR was recovered from a human donor in good health (CMV status not recorded). Some clones in this sample may be carry-over from other donors' samples. The chain employs TRBV7-2 and TRBJ2-3; no reliable D call. The chain's CDR3 is CASSLERATDTQYF. The DNA of the CDR3 is TGTGCCAGCAGCTTAGAAAGGGCCACAGATACGCAGTATTTT.